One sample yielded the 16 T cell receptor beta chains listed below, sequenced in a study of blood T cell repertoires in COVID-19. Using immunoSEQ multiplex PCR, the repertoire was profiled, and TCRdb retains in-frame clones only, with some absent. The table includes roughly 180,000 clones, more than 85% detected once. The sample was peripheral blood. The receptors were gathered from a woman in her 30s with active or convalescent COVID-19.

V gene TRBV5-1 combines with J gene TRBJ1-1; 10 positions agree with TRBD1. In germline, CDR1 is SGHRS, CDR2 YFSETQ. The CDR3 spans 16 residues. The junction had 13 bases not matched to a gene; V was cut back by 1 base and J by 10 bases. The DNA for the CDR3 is TGCGCCAGCAGCTTGTCCCCCACTCCGGGACAGGGGAGAGCTTTCTTT. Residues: CASSLSPTPGQGRAFF.

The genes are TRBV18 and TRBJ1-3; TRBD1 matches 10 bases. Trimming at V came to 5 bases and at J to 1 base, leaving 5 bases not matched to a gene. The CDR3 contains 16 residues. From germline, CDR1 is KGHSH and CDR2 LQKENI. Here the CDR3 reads CASSYRDRGSGNTIYF. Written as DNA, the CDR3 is TGTGCCAGCTCATACCGGGACAGGGGTTCTGGAAACACCATATATTTT.

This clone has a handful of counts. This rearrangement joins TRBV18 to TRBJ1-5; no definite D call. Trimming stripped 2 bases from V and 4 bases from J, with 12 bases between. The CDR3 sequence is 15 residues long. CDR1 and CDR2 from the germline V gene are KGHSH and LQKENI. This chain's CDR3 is CASSPSTAVNQPQHF. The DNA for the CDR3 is TGTGCCAGCTCACCAAGTACAGCAGTAAATCAGCCCCAGCATTTT.

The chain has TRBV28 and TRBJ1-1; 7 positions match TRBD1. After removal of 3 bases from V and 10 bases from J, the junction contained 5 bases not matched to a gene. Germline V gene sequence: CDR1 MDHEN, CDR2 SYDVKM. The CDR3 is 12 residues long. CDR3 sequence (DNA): TGTGCCAGCAGTTTGGGCCAGGGGGGAGCTTTCTTT. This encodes CASSLGQGGAFF.

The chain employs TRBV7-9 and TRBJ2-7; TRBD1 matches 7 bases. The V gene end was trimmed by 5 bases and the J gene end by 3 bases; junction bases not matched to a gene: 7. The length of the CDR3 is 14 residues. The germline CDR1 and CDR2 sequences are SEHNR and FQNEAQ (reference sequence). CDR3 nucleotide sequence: TGTGCCAGCAGCCAACCGGGACAGAGCTACGAGCAGTACTTC. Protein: CASSQPGQSYEQYF.

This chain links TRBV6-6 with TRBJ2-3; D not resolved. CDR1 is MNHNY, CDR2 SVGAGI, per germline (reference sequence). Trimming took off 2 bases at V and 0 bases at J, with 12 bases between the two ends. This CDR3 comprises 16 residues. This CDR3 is CASSYKRSTSTDTQYF. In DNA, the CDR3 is TGTGCCAGCAGTTACAAGCGATCCACTAGCACAGATACGCAGTATTTT.

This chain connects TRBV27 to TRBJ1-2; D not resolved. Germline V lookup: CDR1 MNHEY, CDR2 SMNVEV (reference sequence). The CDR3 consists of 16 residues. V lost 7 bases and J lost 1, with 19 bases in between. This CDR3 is CASTSRSRANNYGYTF. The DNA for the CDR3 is TGTGCCAGCACCTCTCGATCGAGAGCTAATAACTATGGCTACACCTTC.

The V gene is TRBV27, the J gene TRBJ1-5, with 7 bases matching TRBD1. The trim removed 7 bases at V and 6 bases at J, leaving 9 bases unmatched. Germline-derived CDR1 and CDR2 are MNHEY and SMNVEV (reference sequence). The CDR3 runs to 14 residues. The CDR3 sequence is CASNAAGGSQPQHF. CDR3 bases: TGTGCCAGCAATGCGGCAGGGGGTAGTCAGCCCCAGCATTTT.

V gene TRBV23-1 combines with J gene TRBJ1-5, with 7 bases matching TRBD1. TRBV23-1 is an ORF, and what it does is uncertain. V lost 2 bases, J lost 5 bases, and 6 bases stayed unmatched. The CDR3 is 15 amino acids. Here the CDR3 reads CASSQLDRVHQPQHF. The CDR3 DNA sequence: TGCGCCAGCAGTCAACTCGACAGGGTCCATCAGCCCCAGCATTTT.

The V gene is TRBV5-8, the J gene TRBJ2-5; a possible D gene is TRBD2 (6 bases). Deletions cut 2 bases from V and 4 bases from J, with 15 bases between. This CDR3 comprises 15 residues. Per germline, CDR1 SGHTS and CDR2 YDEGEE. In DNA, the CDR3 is TGTGCCAGCAGCTTACGGGGAGGTAGGCGAGAGACCCAGTACTTC. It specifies CASSLRGGRRETQYF. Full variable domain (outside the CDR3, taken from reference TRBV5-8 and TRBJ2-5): EAGVTQSPTHLIKTRGQQATLRCSPISGHTSVYWYQQALGLGLQFLLWYDEGEERNRGNFPPRFSGRQFPNYSSELNVNALELEDSALYLCASSLRGGRRETQYFGPGTRLLVL.

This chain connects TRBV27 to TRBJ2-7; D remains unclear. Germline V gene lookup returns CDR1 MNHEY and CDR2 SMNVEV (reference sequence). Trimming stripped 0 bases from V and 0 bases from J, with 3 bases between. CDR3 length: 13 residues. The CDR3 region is CASSLSYSYEQYF. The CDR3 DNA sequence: TGTGCCAGCAGTTTATCATACTCCTACGAGCAGTACTTC.

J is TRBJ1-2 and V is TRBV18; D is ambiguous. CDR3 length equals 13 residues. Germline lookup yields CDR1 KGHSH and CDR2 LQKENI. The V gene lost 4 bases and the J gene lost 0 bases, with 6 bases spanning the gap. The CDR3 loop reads CASSLETNYGYTF. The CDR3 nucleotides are TGTGCCAGCTCACTAGAGACTAACTATGGCTACACCTTC.

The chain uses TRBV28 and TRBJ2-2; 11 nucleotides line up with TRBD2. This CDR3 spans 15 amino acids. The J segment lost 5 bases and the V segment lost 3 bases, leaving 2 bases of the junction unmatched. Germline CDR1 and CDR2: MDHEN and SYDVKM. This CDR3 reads CASSFLAGGTGELFF. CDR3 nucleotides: TGTGCCAGCAGTTTCCTAGCGGGGGGAACCGGGGAGCTGTTTTTT.

DNA for the CDR3: TGTGCCAGCAGCTCTCGACTAGCGGGAGGGCAGACCCAGTACTTC. Translation: CASSSRLAGGQTQYF. J is TRBJ2-5 and V is TRBV3-1 (or the pseudogene TRBV3-2), with 14 bases that match TRBD2. Germline V gene sequence: CDR1 LGHDT, CDR2 YNNKEL (reference sequence). The CDR3 has 15 residues. V shed 5 bases and J 6 bases; nucleotides not matched to a gene: 5.

This CDR3 reads CASSEKGASGNTIYF. CDR3 sequence (DNA): TGCGCCAGCAGTGAGAAGGGGGCCTCTGGAAACACCATATATTTT. The chain couples TRBV10-1 to TRBJ1-3, with 7 bases that match TRBD1. Germline CDR1 WNHNN, CDR2 SYGVQD (reference sequence). Trimming cost V 2 bases and J 0 bases; bases outside gene matches: 1. The CDR3 runs 15 residues.

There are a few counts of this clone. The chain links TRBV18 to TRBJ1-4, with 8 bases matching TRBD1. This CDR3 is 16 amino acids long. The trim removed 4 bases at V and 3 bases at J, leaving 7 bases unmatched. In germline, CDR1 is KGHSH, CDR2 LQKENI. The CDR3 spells CASSLTTGGANEKLFF. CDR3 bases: TGTGCCAGCTCACTCACTACAGGGGGAGCTAATGAAAAACTGTTTTTT.